The rows below give T cell receptor beta chains drawn from one sample of a study of cytomegalovirus exposure and HLA in healthy donors. TCRdb keeps only in-frame clones here, not all; method: immunoSEQ multiplex PCR. Of about 110,000 clones detected, roughly 85% appear once; the ten largest clones hold around 3.1%. Input material: PBMCs. These receptor sequences come from a woman in her forties in good health and CMV-seronegative. CDR3s leave out the opening cysteine and the closing phenylalanine or tryptophan. The order of the fields is V gene, J gene, CDR3 length, CDR3 protein.

TRBV7-9	TRBJ1-1	12	ASSFLRGGPEAF
TRBV9	TRBJ2-5	13	ASSVGAGWEETQY
TRBV4-3	TRBJ2-1	13	ASSQLAPPGNEQF
TRBV29-1	TRBJ2-1	13	SASETSGGANEQF
TRBV7-9	TRBJ2-7	13	ASSGGGQSSYEQY
TRBV5-1	TRBJ1-4	13	ASSLAAEEGEKLF
TRBV19	TRBJ2-5	11	ASRGDRQETQY
TRBV28	TRBJ2-4	12	ASSGQGFGNIQY
TRBV18	TRBJ2-3	15	ASSPRSSGRNTDTQY
TRBV28	TRBJ1-2	13	ASSLLTELVGGYT
TRBV5-4	TRBJ2-1	14	ASSLVGRIAYNEQF
TRBV19	TRBJ1-1	11	AATGHRNTEAF
TRBV6-6	TRBJ2-7	11	ASSRTGEGEQY